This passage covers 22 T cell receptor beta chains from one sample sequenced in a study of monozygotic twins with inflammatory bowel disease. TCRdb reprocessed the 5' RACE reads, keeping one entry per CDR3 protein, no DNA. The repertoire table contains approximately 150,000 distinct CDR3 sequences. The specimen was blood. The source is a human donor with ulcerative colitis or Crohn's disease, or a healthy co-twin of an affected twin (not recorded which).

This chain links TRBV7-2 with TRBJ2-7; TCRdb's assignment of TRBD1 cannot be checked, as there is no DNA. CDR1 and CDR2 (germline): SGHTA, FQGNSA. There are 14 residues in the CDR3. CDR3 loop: CASSSGADAYEQYF. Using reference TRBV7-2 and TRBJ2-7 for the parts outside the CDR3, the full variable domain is GAGVSQSPSNKVTEKGKDVELRCDPISGHTALYWYRQSLGQGLEFLIYFQGNSAPDKSGLPSDRFSAERTGGSVSTLTIQRTQQEDSAVYLCASSSGADAYEQYFGPGTRLTVT.

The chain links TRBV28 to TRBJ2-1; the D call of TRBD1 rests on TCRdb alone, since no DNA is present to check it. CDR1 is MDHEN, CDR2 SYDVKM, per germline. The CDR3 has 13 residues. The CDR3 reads CASTPGGGELQFF. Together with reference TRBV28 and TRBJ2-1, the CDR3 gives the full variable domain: DVKVTQSSRYLVKRTGEKVFLECVQDMDHENMFWYRQDPGLGLRLIYFSYDVKMKEKGDIPEGYSVSREKKERFSLILESASTNQTSMYLCASTPGGGELQFFGPGTRLTVL.

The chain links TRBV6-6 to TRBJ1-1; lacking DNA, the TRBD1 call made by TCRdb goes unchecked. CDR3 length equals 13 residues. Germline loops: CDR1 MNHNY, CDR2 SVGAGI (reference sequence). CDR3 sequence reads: CASRSGAGYEAFF.

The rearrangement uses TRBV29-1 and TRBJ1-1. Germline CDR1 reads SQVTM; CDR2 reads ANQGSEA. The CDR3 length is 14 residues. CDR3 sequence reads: CSVEDGGRGTEAFF.

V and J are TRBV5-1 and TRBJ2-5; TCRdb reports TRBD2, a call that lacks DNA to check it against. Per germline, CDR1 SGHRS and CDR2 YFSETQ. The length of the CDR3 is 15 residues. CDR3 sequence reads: CASSLVTTAQETQYF.

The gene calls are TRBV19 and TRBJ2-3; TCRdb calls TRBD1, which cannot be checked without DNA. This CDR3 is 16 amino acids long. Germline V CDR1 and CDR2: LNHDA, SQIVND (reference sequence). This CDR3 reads CASSIRRQGVSDTQYF.

The CDR3: CAWRGQRGRNTEAFF. The V and J genes are TRBV30 and TRBJ1-1; with no DNA, the TCRdb D assignment of TRBD1 cannot be verified. Germline CDR1 GTSNPN, CDR2 SVGIG (reference sequence). This CDR3 is built from 15 residues.

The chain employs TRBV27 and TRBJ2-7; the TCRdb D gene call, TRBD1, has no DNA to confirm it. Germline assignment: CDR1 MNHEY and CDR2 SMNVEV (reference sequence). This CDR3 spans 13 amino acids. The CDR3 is CASSLWGGHEQYF.

The CDR3 is CASSLALGASYEQYF. V is TRBV5-1 and J is TRBJ2-7. The length of the CDR3 is 15 residues. The germline gives CDR1 SGHRS, CDR2 YFSETQ.

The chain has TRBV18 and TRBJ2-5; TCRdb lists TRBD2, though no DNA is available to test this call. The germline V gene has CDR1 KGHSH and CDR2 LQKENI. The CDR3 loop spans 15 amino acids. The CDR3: CASSGRQGSGETQYF.

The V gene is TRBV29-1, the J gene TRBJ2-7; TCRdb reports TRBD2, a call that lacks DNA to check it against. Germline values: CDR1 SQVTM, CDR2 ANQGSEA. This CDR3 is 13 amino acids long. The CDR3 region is CSVERGPQAKQYF.

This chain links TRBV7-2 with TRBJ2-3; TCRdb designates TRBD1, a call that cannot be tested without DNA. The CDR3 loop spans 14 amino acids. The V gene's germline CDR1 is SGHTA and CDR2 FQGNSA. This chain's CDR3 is CASSVQGKTDTQYF.

The CDR3 here is CAISESDRGNTEAFF. The gene calls are TRBV10-3 and TRBJ1-1; the D call from TCRdb, TRBD1, cannot be confirmed without DNA. This CDR3 region has 15 residues. Germline V gene data show CDR1 as ENHRY and CDR2 as SYGVKD.

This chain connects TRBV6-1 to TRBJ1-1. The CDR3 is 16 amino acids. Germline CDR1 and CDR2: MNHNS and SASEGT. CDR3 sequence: CASSPGFGFFDTEAFF.

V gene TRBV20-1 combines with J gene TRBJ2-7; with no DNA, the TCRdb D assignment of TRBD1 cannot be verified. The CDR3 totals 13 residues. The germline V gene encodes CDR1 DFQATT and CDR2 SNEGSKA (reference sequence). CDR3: CSAWTASSYEQYF.

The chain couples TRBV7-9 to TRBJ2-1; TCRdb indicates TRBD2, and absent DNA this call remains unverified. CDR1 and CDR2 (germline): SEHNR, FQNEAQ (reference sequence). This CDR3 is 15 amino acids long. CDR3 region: CASTTVGGAHNEQFF.

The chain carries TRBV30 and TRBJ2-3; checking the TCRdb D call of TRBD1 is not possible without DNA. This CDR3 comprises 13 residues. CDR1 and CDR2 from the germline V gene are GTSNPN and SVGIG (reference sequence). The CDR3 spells CAWSDGRTTTQYF.

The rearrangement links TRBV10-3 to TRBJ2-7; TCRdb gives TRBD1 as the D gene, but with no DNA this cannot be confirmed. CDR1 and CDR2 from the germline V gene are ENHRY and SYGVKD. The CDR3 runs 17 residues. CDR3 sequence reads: CAISESVGREGGYEQYF.

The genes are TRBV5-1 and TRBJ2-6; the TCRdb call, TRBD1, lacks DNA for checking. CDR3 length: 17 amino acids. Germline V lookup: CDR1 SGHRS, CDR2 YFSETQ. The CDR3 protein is CASSSDRGLSGANVLTF.

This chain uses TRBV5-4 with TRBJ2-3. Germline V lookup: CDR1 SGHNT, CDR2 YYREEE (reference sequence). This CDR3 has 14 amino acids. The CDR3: CASSFYSRTDTQYF.

CDR3 loop: CASRQSYEQYF. This sequence joins TRBV6-1 and TRBJ2-7. The CDR3 sequence is 11 residues long. Germline V gene sequence: CDR1 MNHNS, CDR2 SASEGT.

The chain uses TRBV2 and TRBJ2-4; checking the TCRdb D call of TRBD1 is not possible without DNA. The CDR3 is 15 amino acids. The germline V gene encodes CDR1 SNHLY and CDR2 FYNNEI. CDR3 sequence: CASRGEGHPGYIQYF.